The present TCR beta chain was sequenced within a study of CD8+ T cells in alopecia areata. V was clipped by 4 bases and J by 3 bases, with 16 bases between them. Germline-derived CDR1 and CDR2 are SQVTM and ANQGSEA. This CDR3 comprises 15 residues. Study results and caveats: Scalp lesions, especially in alopecia totalis/universalis, had higher clonality than normal scalp. Patients shared TCRs less clearly than mice did, possibly for HLA-related reasons.

Regarding this clone: Its matching antigen is unknown.

Extracted RNA was reverse transcribed, and the resulting cDNA served as sequencing template. The table came from immunoSEQ multiplex PCR; TCRdb's copy has only in-frame clones and leaves some out. Of 150,000 to 200,000 clones in the sample, 55% were seen once. The sequencing input was CD4+ T cells sorted from blood. The gene calls are TRBV29-1 and TRBJ2-1; D gene uncertain. This clonotype was obtained from a human donor in good health. DNA for the CDR3: TGCAGCGTTGTCCTCCCCGCGCTGGGCTACAATGAGCAGTTCTTC. Its protein product is CSVVLPALGYNEQFF.